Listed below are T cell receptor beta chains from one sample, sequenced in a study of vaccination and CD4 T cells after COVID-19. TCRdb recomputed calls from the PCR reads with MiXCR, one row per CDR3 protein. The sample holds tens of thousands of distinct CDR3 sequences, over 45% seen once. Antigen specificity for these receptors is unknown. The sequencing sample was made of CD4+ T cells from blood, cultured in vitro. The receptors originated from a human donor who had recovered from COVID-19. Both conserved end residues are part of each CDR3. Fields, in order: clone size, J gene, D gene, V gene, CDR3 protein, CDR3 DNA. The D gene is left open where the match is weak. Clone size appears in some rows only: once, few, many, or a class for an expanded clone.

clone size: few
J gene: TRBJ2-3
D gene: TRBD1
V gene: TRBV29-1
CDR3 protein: CSVSPGTGYGDTQYF
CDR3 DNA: TGCAGCGTTAGTCCCGGGACAGGGTACGGAGATACGCAGTATTTT

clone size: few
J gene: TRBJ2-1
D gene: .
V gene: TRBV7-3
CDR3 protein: CASSFNRDSNEQFF
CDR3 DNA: TGTGCCAGCAGCTTCAACCGGGACTCCAATGAGCAGTTCTTC

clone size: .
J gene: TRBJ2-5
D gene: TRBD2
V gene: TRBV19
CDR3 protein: CASRRGAAGVDQETQYF
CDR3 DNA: TGTGCCAGCCGCCGGGGGGCAGCGGGAGTTGATCAAGAGACCCAGTACTTC

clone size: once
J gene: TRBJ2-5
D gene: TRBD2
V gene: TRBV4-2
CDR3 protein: CASSQDASGTQETQYF
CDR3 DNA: TGTGCCAGCAGCCAAGATGCTAGCGGGACTCAAGAGACCCAGTACTTC

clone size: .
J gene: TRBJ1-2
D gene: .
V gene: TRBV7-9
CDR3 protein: CASSSRGLYGYTF
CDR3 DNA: TGTGCCAGCAGCTCGAGGGGCCTCTATGGCTACACCTTC

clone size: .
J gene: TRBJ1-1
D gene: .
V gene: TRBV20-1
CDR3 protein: CSASSPMIENTEAFF
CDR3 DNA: TGCAGTGCTAGTTCCCCCATGATTGAGAACACTGAAGCTTTCTTT

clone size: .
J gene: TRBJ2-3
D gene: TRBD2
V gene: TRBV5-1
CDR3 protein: CASAFRGGSPPDTQYF
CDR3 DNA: TGCGCCAGCGCCTTTAGGGGCGGGAGTCCGCCAGATACGCAGTATTTT

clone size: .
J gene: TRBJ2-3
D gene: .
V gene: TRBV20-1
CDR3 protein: CSARDRNKLTDTQYF
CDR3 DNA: TGCAGTGCTAGAGATCGAAATAAGCTCACAGATACGCAGTATTTT

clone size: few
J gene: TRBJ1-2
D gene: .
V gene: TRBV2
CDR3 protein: CASREQLQGLGYTF
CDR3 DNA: TGTGCCAGTCGGGAGCAGCTTCAAGGCTTGGGCTACACCTTC

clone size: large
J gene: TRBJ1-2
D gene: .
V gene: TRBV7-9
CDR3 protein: CASSLASGNYGYTF
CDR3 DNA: TGTGCCAGCAGCTTAGCCTCGGGGAACTATGGCTACACCTTC

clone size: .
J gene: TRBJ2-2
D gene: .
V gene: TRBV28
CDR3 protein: CASSYMGTGELFF
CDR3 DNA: TGTGCCAGCAGTTACATGGGCACCGGGGAGCTGTTTTTT

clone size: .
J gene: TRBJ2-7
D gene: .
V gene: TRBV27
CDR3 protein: CASSFGVGVSPYEQYF
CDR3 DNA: TGTGCCAGCAGTTTCGGGGTCGGTGTGTCCCCCTACGAGCAGTACTTC

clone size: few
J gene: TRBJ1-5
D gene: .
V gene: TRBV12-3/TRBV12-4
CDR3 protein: CASSLYIGVGVSNQPQHF
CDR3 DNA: TGTGCCAGCAGTTTATATATTGGGGTTGGGGTAAGCAATCAGCCCCAGCATTTT

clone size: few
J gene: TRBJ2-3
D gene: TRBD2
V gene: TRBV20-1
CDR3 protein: CSARPLAGGPPDTQYF
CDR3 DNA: TGCAGTGCTAGACCCCTAGCGGGAGGGCCGCCAGATACGCAGTATTTT

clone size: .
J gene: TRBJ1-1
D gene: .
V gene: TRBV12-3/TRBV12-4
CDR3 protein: CASIQLGLGTEAFF
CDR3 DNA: TGTGCCAGCATTCAATTAGGACTGGGGACTGAAGCTTTCTTT

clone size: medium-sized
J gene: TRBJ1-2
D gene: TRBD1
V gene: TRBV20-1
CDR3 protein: CSARDGPGQGALSGYTF
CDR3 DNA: TGCAGTGCTAGAGATGGGCCGGGACAGGGGGCGCTTAGCGGCTACACCTTC

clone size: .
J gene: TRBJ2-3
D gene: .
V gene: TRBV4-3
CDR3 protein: CASSQPSGGRITQYF
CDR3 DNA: TGCGCCAGCAGCCAACCCAGCGGCGGCCGGATCACGCAGTATTTT

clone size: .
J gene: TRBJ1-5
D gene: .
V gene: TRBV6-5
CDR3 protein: CASSYLVSQPQHF
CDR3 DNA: TGTGCCAGCAGTTATTTAGTGAGTCAGCCCCAGCATTTT

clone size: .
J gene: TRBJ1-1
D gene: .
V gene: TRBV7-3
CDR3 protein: CASSLTGTTEAFF
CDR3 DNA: TGTGCCAGCAGCTTAACAGGCACCACTGAAGCTTTCTTT

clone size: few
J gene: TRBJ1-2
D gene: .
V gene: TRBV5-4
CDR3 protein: CASRNSRDYGYTF
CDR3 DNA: TGTGCCAGCAGGAACAGTCGAGACTATGGCTACACCTTC

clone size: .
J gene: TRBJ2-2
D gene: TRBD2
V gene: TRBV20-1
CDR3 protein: CSATLAGAGGELFF
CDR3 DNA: TGCAGTGCTACACTAGCGGGAGCGGGCGGGGAGCTGTTTTTT

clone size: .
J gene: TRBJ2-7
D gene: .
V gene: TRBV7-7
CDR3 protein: CASSWGPGEETNEQYF
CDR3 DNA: TGTGCCAGCAGCTGGGGGCCGGGGGAAGAGACCAATGAGCAGTACTTC

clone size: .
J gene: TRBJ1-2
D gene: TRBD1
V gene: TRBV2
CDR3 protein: CASTVDRANYGYTF
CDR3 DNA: TGTGCCAGCACCGTGGACAGGGCTAACTATGGCTACACCTTC

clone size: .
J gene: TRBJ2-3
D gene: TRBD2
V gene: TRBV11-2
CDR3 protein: CASSQDLPAGGLMFDTQYF
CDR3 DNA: TGTGCCAGCAGCCAAGATCTGCCGGCGGGAGGGCTGATGTTCGATACGCAGTATTTT

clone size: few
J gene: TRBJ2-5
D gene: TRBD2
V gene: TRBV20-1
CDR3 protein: CSARDPGTSGRWETQYF
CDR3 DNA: TGCAGTGCTAGAGATCCAGGGACTAGCGGGAGGTGGGAGACCCAGTACTTC

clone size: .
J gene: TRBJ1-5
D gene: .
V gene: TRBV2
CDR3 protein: CASSSYSNQPQHF
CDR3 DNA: TGTGCCAGCAGCTCTTATAGCAATCAGCCCCAGCATTTT